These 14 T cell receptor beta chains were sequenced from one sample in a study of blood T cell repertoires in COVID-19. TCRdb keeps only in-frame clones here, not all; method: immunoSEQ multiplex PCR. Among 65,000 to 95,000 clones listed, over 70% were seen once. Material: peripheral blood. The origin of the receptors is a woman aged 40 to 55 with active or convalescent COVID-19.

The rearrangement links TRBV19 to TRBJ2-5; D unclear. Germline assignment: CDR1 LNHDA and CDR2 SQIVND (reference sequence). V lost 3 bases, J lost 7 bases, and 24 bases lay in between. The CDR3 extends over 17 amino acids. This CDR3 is CASSMWSSGGGPPTQYF. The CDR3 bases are TGTGCCAGTAGTATGTGGTCCTCTGGCGGCGGTCCCCCGACCCAGTACTTC.

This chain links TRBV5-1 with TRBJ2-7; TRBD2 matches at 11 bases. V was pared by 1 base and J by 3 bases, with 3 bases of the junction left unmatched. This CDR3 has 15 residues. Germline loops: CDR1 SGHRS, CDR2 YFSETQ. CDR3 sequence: CASSLSGLADYEQYF. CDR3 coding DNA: TGCGCCAGCAGCTTGTCGGGACTAGCGGACTACGAGCAGTACTTC. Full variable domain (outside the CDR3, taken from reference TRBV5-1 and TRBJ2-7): KAGVTQTPRYLIKTRGQQVTLSCSPISGHRSVSWYQQTPGQGLQFLFEYFSETQRNKGNFPGRFSGRQFSNSRSEMNVSTLELGDSALYLCASSLSGLADYEQYFGPGTRLTVT.

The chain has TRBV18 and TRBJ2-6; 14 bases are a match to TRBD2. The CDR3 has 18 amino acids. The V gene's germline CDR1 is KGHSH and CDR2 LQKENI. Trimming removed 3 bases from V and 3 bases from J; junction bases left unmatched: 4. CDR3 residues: CASSPPGLAGVGANVLTF. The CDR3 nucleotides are TGTGCCAGCTCACCGCCGGGACTAGCGGGAGTTGGGGCCAACGTCCTGACTTTC.

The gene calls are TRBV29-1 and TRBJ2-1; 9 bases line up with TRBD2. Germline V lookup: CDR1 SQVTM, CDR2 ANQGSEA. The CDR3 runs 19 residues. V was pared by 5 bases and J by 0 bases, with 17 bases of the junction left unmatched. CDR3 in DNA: TGCAGCGTTACCAGGGGACTAGGCGGGAGGGCAGGCTCCTACAATGAGCAGTTCTTC. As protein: CSVTRGLGGRAGSYNEQFF.

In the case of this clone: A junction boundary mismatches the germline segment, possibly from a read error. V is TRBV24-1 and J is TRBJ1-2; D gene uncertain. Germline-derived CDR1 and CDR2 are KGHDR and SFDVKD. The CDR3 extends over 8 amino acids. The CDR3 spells CATNHTPF. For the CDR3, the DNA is TGTGCCACCAACCACACACCCTTC.

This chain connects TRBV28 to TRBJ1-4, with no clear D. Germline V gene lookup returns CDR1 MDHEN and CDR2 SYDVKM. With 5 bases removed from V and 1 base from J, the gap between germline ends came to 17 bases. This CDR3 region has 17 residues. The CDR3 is CASSRPNPAGTNEKLFF. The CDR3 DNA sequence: TGTGCCAGCAGTAGGCCAAATCCTGCGGGAACTAATGAAAAACTGTTTTTT.

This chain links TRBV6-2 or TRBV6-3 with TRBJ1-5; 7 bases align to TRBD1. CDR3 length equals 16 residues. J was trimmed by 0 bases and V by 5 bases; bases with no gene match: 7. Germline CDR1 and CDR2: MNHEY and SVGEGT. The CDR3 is CASSPRTGYSNQPQHF. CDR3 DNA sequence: TGTGCCAGCAGTCCCAGGACAGGTTATAGCAATCAGCCCCAGCATTTT.

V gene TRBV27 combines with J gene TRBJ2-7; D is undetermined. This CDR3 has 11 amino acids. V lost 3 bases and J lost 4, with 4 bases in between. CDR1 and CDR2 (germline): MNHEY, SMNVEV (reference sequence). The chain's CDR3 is CASSFGYEQYF. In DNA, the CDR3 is TGTGCCAGCAGTTTCGGGTACGAGCAGTACTTC.

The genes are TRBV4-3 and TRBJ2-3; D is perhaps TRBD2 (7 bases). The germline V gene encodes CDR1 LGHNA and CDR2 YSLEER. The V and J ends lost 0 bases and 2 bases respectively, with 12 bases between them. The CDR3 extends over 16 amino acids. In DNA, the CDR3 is TGCGCCAGCAGCCAAGAGAGGGGGAGGGCCACAGATACGCAGTATTTT. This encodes CASSQERGRATDTQYF.

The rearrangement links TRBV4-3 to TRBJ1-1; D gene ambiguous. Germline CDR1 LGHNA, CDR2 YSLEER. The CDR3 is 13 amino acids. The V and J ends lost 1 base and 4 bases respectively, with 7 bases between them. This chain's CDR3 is CASSQGLITEAFF. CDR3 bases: TGCGCCAGCAGCCAAGGTCTAATCACTGAAGCTTTCTTT.

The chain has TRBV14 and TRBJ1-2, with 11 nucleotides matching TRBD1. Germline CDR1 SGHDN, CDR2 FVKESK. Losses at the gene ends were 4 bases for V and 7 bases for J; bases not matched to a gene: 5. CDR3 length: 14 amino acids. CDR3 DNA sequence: TGTGCCAGCAGCCCCTGGACAGGGGGCCGTGGCTACACCTTC. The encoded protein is CASSPWTGGRGYTF.

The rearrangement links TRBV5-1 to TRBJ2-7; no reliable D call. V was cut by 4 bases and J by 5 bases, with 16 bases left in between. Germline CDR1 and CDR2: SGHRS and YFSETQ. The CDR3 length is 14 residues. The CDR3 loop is CASSPVEPRNEQYF. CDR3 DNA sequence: TGCGCCAGCAGCCCTGTGGAGCCAAGAAACGAGCAGTACTTC.

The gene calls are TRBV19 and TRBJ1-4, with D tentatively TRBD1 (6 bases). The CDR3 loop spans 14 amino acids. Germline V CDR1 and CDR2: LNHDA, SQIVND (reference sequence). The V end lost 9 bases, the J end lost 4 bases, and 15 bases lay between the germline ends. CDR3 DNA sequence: TGTGCCAGCACCCAAGTACAGGGTAATGAAAAACTGTTTTTT. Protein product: CASTQVQGNEKLFF. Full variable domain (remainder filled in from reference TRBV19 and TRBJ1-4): DGGITQSPKYLFRKEGQNVTLSCEQNLNHDAMYWYRQDPGQGLRLIYYSQIVNDFQKGDIAEGYSVSREKKESFPLTVTSAQKNPTAFYLCASTQVQGNEKLFFGSGTQLSVL.

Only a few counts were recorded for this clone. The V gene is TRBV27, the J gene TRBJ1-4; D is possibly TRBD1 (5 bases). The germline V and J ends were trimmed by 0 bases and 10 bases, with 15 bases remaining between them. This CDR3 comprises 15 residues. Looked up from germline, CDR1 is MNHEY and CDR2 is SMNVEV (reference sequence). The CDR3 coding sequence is TGTGCCAGCAGTTTATCGAGGCGGTGGGGGGGAAAACTGTTTTTT. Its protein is CASSLSRRWGGKLFF. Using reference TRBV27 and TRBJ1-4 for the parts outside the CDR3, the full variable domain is EAQVTQNPRYLITVTGKKLTVTCSQNMNHEYMSWYRQDPGLGLRQIYYSMNVEVTDKGDVPEGYKVSRKEKRNFPLILESPSPNQTSLYFCASSLSRRWGGKLFFGSGTQLSVL.